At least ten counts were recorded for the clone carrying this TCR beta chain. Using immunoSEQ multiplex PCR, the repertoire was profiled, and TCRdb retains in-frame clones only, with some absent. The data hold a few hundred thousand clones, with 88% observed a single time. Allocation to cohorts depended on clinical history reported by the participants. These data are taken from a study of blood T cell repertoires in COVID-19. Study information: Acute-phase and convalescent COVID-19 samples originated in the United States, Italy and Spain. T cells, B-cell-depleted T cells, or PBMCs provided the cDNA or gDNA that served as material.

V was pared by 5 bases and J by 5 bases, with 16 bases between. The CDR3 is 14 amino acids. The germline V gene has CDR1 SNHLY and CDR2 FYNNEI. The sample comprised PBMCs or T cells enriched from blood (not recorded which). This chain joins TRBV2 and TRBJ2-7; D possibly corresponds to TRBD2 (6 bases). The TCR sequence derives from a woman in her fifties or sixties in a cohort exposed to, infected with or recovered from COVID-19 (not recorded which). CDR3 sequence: CASSRQGGVDEQYF. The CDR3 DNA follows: TGTGCCAGCAGTAGGCAAGGAGGGGTGGACGAGCAGTACTTC.